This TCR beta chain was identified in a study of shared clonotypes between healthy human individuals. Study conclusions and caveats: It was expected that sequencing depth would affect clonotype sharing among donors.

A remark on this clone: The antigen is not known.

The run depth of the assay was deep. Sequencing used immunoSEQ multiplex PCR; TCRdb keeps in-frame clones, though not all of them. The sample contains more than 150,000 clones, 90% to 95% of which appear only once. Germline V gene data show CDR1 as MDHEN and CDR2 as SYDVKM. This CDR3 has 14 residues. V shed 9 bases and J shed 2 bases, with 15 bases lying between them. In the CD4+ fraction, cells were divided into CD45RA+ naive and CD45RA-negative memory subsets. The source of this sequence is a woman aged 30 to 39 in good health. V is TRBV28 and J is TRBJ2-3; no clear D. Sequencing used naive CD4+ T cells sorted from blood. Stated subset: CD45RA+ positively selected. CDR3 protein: CASQDGSLTDTQYF. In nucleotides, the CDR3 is TGTGCCAGTCAGGACGGGTCGCTCACAGATACGCAGTATTTT.